What follows are 15 T cell receptor beta chains derived from one specimen sequenced in a study of tumor-infiltrating lymphocytes in primary liver carcinoma (dated by TCRdb to the late 2010s). The instrument was an Illumina HiSeq 2500. A constant-region primer and ProtoScript II reverse transcriptase were used to reverse-transcribe TCRbeta-specific cDNA from roughly 0.55 ug total RNA. Three nested multiplex PCR rounds, following a slightly modified ARM-PCR procedure, were used to build the TCRbeta libraries. Each of the first two PCR rounds ran for roughly 9 cycles and used multiplex TRBV1-TRBV30 forward primers together with a Cbeta reverse primer. The public reads were run again by TCRdb, first through fastp at Q25 and then through MiXCR, and only productive beta chains were kept. Rows are combined by CDR3 protein, so each entry shows the most common genes and DNA. The sample table lists 300,000 to 400,000 distinct CDR3 sequences, about 65% of them with a count of one. Of the sample, about 6% falls within the top ten clones.

RNA from unsorted whole blood was extracted with TRIzol reagent, and germline DNA was obtained with the DNeasy Blood & Tissue kit. The material sequenced was peripheral blood. The receptors were gathered from a man aged 35-49 years with primary liver carcinoma and hepatitis B virus infection.

This chain links TRBV4-1 with TRBJ2-7, with D unresolved. The CDR3 is made up of 14 amino acids. CDR1 and CDR2 (germline): MGHRA, YSYEKL. The V end was cut by 1 base, the J end by 3 bases, with 10 bases between. This CDR3 is CASSQVVGNYEQYF. The CDR3 DNA reads as TGCGCCAGCAGCCAAGTTGTGGGGAACTACGAGCAGTACTTC.

This clonotype was picked up a small number of times. The CDR3 DNA reads TGCGCCAGCAGCGACTCGGGACAGCTCTACGAGCAGTACTTC. Translated, it gives CASSDSGQLYEQYF. The V call is TRBV5-1, the J call TRBJ2-7; 7 bases are shared with TRBD1. The CDR3 has 14 residues. Germline V gene sequence: CDR1 SGHRS, CDR2 YFSETQ. The trim removed 4 bases at V and 3 bases at J, leaving 7 bases unmatched.

The genes are TRBV6-2 or TRBV6-3 and TRBJ2-5, with D possibly matching TRBD2 (5 bases). Trimming pared 6 bases from V and 5 bases from J, leaving 13 bases between. The CDR3 totals 13 residues. Germline V CDR1 and CDR2: MNHEY, SVGEGT. The CDR3 loop reads CASRYHEGETQYF. The CDR3 DNA is TGTGCCAGCAGATACCACGAGGGCGAGACCCAGTACTTC.

This clonotype has just one count. The CDR3 DNA is TGTGCCAGCCGCCAAAGGGATCGCCTCTCTACCGGGGAGCTGTTTTTT. Its protein is CASRQRDRLSTGELFF. The chain is built from TRBV5-5 and TRBJ2-2; no clear D gene. The V end was cut by 7 bases, the J end by 5 bases, with 21 bases between. CDR1 is SGHKS, CDR2 YYEKEE, per germline (reference sequence). The CDR3 spans 16 residues.

This clonotype was picked up many times. V gene TRBV5-6 combines with J gene TRBJ2-3, with D possibly matching TRBD2 (6 bases). This CDR3 is built from 19 residues. Trimming shortened V by 0 bases and J by 1 base, and 21 bases separated the two germline ends. Germline loops: CDR1 SGHDT, CDR2 YYEEEE. The CDR3: CASSLGSASRRVGTDTQYF. The CDR3, as DNA: TGTGCCAGCAGCTTGGGCTCGGCTAGCCGGAGGGTTGGCACAGATACGCAGTATTTT.

The sample holds many counts of this clonotype. The chain is built from TRBV10-2 and TRBJ2-7; D is possibly TRBD2 (6 bases). V lost 4 bases to trimming and J lost 6 bases, with 13 bases between them. From germline, CDR1 is WSHSY and CDR2 SAAADI. The CDR3 contains 13 residues. The DNA of the CDR3 is TGCGCCAGCAGTGTCGGAGGGATCGGCGAGCAGTACTTC. This codes for CASSVGGIGEQYF.

In regard to this clonotype: A much larger clonotype is one base distant, so this may be a read error. J is TRBJ2-7 and V is TRBV5-5; TRBD2 might be the D (5 bases). Germline loops: CDR1 SGHKS, CDR2 YYEKEE (reference sequence). This CDR3 has 12 residues. CDR3 amino acids: CVSGGGSYEQYF. The CDR3, as DNA: TGTGTCAGCGGCGGTGGCTCCTACGAGCAGTACTTC.

This chain uses TRBV5-1 with TRBJ1-2; TRBD1 matches at 9 bases. V trimming: 3 bases; J trimming: 4 bases; junction bases outside the gene matches: 1. The germline V gene has CDR1 SGHRS and CDR2 YFSETQ. The CDR3 extends over 13 amino acids. This chain's CDR3 is CASSSGQGYGYTF. The CDR3 DNA reads TGCGCCAGCAGCTCGGGACAGGGCTATGGCTACACCTTC.

V and J are TRBV28 and TRBJ1-5; possible D gene TRBD1, 6 bases. The CDR3 consists of 15 residues. CDR1 and CDR2 (germline): MDHEN, SYDVKM. With 6 bases removed from V and 2 bases from J, the gap between germline ends came to 14 bases. The CDR3 coding sequence is TGTGCCAGCAGGACACAGGGTGGCGGCAATCAGCCCCAGCATTTT. It codes for CASRTQGGGNQPQHF.

As concerns this clonotype: A single base separates this from a much larger clone, so it may be a read error. In DNA form, the CDR3 reads TGTGCCAGCAGCAGTGGTCTTGGTGGGACGGCTTACGAGCAGTACTTC. It specifies CASSSGLGGTAYEQYF. This chain joins TRBV5-4 and TRBJ2-7; the D gene could be TRBD1 or TRBD2 (5 bases each). V dropped 4 bases and J dropped 4 bases, with 21 bases sitting between them. CDR3 length: 16 residues. CDR1 SGHNT and CDR2 YYREEE come from the germline V gene (reference sequence).

This clonotype was counted between two and nine times. The chain is built from TRBV6-5 and TRBJ1-2; D remains ambiguous. V was cut by 3 bases and J by 8 bases, with 16 bases left in between. CDR1 MNHEY and CDR2 SVGAGI come from the germline V gene. This CDR3 contains 14 residues. The CDR3 region is CASSYSGRRGGYTF. In DNA form, the CDR3 reads TGTGCCAGCAGTTATAGTGGGCGCCGAGGCGGCTACACCTTC.

This sequence joins TRBV7-9 and TRBJ1-4; possibly TRBD1 for D (6 bases). The CDR3 spans 16 residues. V dropped 1 base and J dropped 0 bases, with 9 bases sitting between them. The germline CDR1 and CDR2 sequences are SEHNR and FQNEAQ (reference sequence). CDR3: CASSLGTEATNEKLFF. The CDR3 nucleotides are TGTGCCAGCAGCTTAGGGACAGAGGCAACTAATGAAAAACTGTTTTTT.

About this clonotype: Its ends do not fully match the called genes, so a read error is possible. The chain recombines TRBV10-3 with TRBJ2-7; D call uncertain. The CDR3 totals 13 residues. Germline V CDR1 and CDR2: ENHRY, SYGVKD. CDR3 residues: CVTSHSPSYEQYF. The CDR3 DNA reads TGTGTCACCTCTCATTCACCCTCCTACGAACAGTACTTC.

Many counts were recorded for this clonotype. This sequence joins TRBV4-1 and TRBJ2-2; D is tentatively TRBD1 or TRBD2 (5 bases each). This CDR3 has 15 amino acids. Germline lookup yields CDR1 MGHRA and CDR2 YSYEKL. V lost 4 bases and J lost 2, with 11 bases in between. The CDR3 reads CASSLEGPNTGELFF. For the CDR3, the DNA is TGCGCCAGCAGCCTTGAGGGGCCTAACACCGGGGAGCTGTTTTTT.

On this clonotype: Lacking the conserved final phenylalanine or tryptophan, this CDR3 likely reflects a read error. This chain joins TRBV12-3 or TRBV12-4 and TRBJ2-5; 10 bases agree with TRBD2. The J segment lost 0 bases and the V segment lost 2 bases, leaving 9 bases of the junction unmatched. There are 18 residues in the CDR3. DNA for the CDR3: TGTGCCAGCAGTTTAAGATTGAGCGGGAGGGCCGACCAAGAGACCCAGTACCTC. This sequence encodes CASSLRLSGRADQETQYL.